The 14 T cell receptor beta chains below all came from one sample that was sequenced in a study of blood T cell repertoires in COVID-19. Repertoires were generated with immunoSEQ multiplex PCR, while TCRdb's copy carries only in-frame clones and drops some. The sample includes about 160,000 clones, 85% to 90% of them seen just once. Material: peripheral blood. The receptor set was obtained from a man between 18 and 29 years old with COVID-19, enrolled during active disease.

The chain couples TRBV7-8 to TRBJ1-5; D not certain. Trimming stripped 3 bases from V and 3 bases from J, with 15 bases between. Germline-derived CDR1 and CDR2 are SGHVS and FQNEAQ. CDR3 length: 16 residues. CDR3 amino acids: CASSLGGTRNNQPQHF. The CDR3 region has the DNA TGTGCCAGCAGCTTGGGAGGAACGAGAAACAATCAGCCCCAGCATTTT. Filled out from reference TRBV7-8 and TRBJ1-5, the complete variable domain reads GAGVSQSPRYKVAKRGQDVALRCDPISGHVSLFWYQQALGQGPEFLTYFQNEAQLDKSGLPSDRFFAERPEGSVSTLKIQRTQQEDSAVYLCASSLGGTRNNQPQHFGDGTRLSIL.

The chain couples TRBV27 to TRBJ2-1; TRBD2 agrees at 8 bases. This CDR3 spans 15 amino acids. V lost 0 bases to trimming and J lost 8 bases; unmatched junction nucleotides: 6. Germline values: CDR1 MNHEY, CDR2 SMNVEV (reference sequence). The CDR3 spells CASSLSSGRLDEQFF. Here the CDR3 DNA reads TGTGCCAGCAGTTTATCGAGCGGGAGACTCGATGAGCAGTTCTTC.

This clone is a singleton in its sample. The genes are TRBV28 and TRBJ2-7; a weak D match, TRBD1 (5 bases). From germline, CDR1 is MDHEN and CDR2 SYDVKM. This CDR3 comprises 15 residues. The germline V and J ends were trimmed by 5 bases and 0 bases, with 14 bases remaining between them. The CDR3 DNA reads as TGTGCCAGCAGTCAATCCCAGGGCCCCTCCTACGAGCAGTACTTC. This codes for CASSQSQGPSYEQYF. Drawing the rest from reference TRBV28 and TRBJ2-7, the complete variable domain is DVKVTQSSRYLVKRTGEKVFLECVQDMDHENMFWYRQDPGLGLRLIYFSYDVKMKEKGDIPEGYSVSREKKERFSLILESASTNQTSMYLCASSQSQGPSYEQYFGPGTRLTVT.

In this sample, this clone turned up a few times. J is TRBJ1-4 and V is TRBV28; 7 positions agree with TRBD1. CDR1 MDHEN and CDR2 SYDVKM come from the germline V gene. Trimming removed 5 bases from V and 7 bases from J; junction bases left unmatched: 13. The CDR3 runs 16 residues. CDR3 nucleotides: TGTGCCAGCAGTCACCCACAGAGAGGGGGCGTTGAAAAACTGTTTTTT. Translation: CASSHPQRGGVEKLFF.

Details on this clone: One end of the junction is discordant with germline, which a read error may explain. This chain connects TRBV28 to TRBJ1-4; unclear D gene. Germline CDR1 MDHEN, CDR2 SYDVKM. The CDR3 length is 17 residues. The CDR3 reads CASSFSSPGGYNEKLLF. In nucleotides, the CDR3 is TGTGCCAGCAGTTTTAGCTCCCCTGGCGGGTATAATGAAAAACTGCTTTTT.

This chain links TRBV18 with TRBJ2-7; 9 bases line up with TRBD2. This CDR3 has 13 amino acids. Looked up from germline, CDR1 is KGHSH and CDR2 is LQKENI. V lost 6 bases and J lost 6; bases outside the gene matches: 6. CDR3 sequence: CASSAGGPSEQYF. Here the CDR3 DNA reads TGTGCCAGCTCGGCGGGAGGGCCGAGCGAGCAGTACTTC.

The CDR3 spells CASSPPSGRASEQFF. The CDR3 DNA reads TGTGCCAGCAGCCCCCCCAGCGGGAGGGCGAGTGAGCAGTTCTTC. The rearrangement joins TRBV5-6 to TRBJ2-1, with TRBD2 matching over 10 bases. Per the germline V gene, CDR1 is SGHDT and CDR2 is YYEEEE. This CDR3 has 15 residues. J was trimmed by 9 bases and V by 4 bases; bases with no gene match: 10. Complete variable domain (other parts from reference TRBV5-6 and TRBJ2-1): DAGVTQSPTHLIKTRGQQVTLRCSPKSGHDTVSWYQQALGQGPQFIFQYYEEEERQRGNFPDRFSGHQFPNYSSELNVNALLLGDSALYLCASSPPSGRASEQFFGPGTRLTVL.

The CDR3 loop is CSAGQYEQYF. Written as DNA, the CDR3 is TGCAGTGCTGGACAGTACGAGCAGTACTTC. The chain couples TRBV20-1 to TRBJ2-7; a possible D gene is TRBD1 (6 bases). From germline, CDR1 is DFQATT and CDR2 SNEGSKA (reference sequence). V lost 5 bases and J lost 4, with 6 bases in between. This CDR3 is 10 amino acids long.

The chain recombines TRBV9 with TRBJ2-7, with 10 bases lining up with TRBD2. V lost 7 bases and J lost 4; bases outside the gene matches: 11. The CDR3 is 15 residues long. Germline CDR1 is SGDLS and CDR2 is YYNGEE. The CDR3 is CASSPGGSGRYEQYF. CDR3 nucleotide sequence: TGTGCCAGCTCCCCCGGGGGTAGCGGGAGGTACGAGCAGTACTTC. The full variable domain, in which reference TRBV9 and TRBJ2-7 provide the parts outside the CDR3, is DSGVTQTPKHLITATGQRVTLRCSPRSGDLSVYWYQQSLDQGLQFLIQYYNGEERAKGNILERFSAQQFPDLHSELNLSSLELGDSALYFCASSPGGSGRYEQYFGPGTRLTVT.

This clone is a singleton in its sample. The J gene is TRBJ2-7, the V gene TRBV5-1; D gene ambiguous. The V gene lost 1 base and the J gene lost 5 bases, with 13 bases spanning the gap. Germline CDR1 and CDR2: SGHRS and YFSETQ. This CDR3 is built from 14 residues. The CDR3 loop is CASSLRWRGDEQYF. The DNA of the CDR3 is TGCGCCAGCAGCTTGAGGTGGAGAGGCGACGAGCAGTACTTC.

The chain recombines TRBV4-1 with TRBJ1-1; tentatively, D is TRBD1 (5 bases). The CDR3 is 15 residues long. Germline CDR1 and CDR2: MGHRA and YSYEKL. Trimming left V 5 bases short and J 1 base short, with 14 bases between. The CDR3 bases are TGCGCCAGCAGCTACCGACAGACGAAGAACACTGAAGCTTTCTTT. Amino acids: CASSYRQTKNTEAFF.

This chain uses TRBV10-3 with TRBJ1-1, with D perhaps matching TRBD1 (6 bases). This CDR3 has 13 residues. Trimming cost V 10 bases and J 2 bases, with 14 bases left between them. Germline CDR1 ENHRY, CDR2 SYGVKD. CDR3 coding DNA: TGTGCCACCGCAGGGGTCCGAAACACTGAAGCTTTCTTT. It encodes CATAGVRNTEAFF.

The chain links TRBV19 to TRBJ2-3; 11 nucleotides agree with TRBD1. The germline V gene has CDR1 LNHDA and CDR2 SQIVND (reference sequence). The CDR3 has 15 amino acids. Losses at the gene ends were 3 bases for V and 7 bases for J; bases not matched to a gene: 6. Here the CDR3 DNA reads TGTGCCAGTAGTATTCAGGACAGGGGGCGAAATACGCAGTATTTT. Translated: CASSIQDRGRNTQYF.

This chain joins TRBV19 and TRBJ2-7; perhaps TRBD1 as D (5 bases). V lost 4 bases to trimming and J lost 5 bases, with 21 bases between them. This CDR3 region has 16 residues. Germline V CDR1 and CDR2: LNHDA, SQIVND (reference sequence). The CDR3 region is CASSKERPSLGDEQYF. CDR3 bases: TGTGCCAGTAGTAAGGAGAGACCCTCGTTAGGGGACGAGCAGTACTTC.